The TCR beta chain under discussion was sequenced for a study of blood T cell repertoires in COVID-19. On the study more broadly: In Cohort 3, a recovered donor had either two negative PCRs, clearance, or symptom resolution. Both acute and convalescent COVID-19 samples were obtained from the United States, Italy and Spain.

Germline CDR1 reads KGHDR; CDR2 reads SFDVKD. This CDR3 spans 12 amino acids. The V and J ends lost 5 bases and 7 bases respectively, with 10 bases between them. Grouping used clinical history reported by participants in a survey and questionnaire. Original data processing: By means of reference gene primer amplification, nucleated cell counts were estimated. Profiling relied on immunoSEQ multiplex PCR, and the TCRdb table lists in-frame clones only, not all of them. Clone size and V and J calls were adopted from that table, with D and trimming inferred from the DNA. The sample lists a few hundred thousand clones, less than 90% occurring once.

This clonotype was sampled from a woman between 50 and 59 years old in a cohort exposed to, infected with or recovered from COVID-19 (not recorded which). The chain couples TRBV24-1 to TRBJ1-2; D is undetermined. What was sequenced was PBMCs or T cells enriched from blood (not recorded which). In DNA form, the CDR3 reads TGTGCCACCAGTGCCCCGTCCAGTGGCTACACCTTC. Protein sequence: CATSAPSSGYTF.